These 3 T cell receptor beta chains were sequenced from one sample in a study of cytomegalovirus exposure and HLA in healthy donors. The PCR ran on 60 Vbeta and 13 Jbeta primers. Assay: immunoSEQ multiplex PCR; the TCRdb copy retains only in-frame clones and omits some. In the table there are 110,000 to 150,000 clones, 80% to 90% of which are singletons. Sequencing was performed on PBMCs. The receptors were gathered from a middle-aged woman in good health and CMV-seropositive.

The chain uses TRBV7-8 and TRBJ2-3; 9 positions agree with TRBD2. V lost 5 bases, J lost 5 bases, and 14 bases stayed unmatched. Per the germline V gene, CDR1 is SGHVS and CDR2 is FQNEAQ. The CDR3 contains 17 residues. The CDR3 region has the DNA TGTGCCAGCAGCCACTCGTTCCGGCGGGGGGGCGTAGATACGCAGTATTTT. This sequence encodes CASSHSFRRGGVDTQYF.

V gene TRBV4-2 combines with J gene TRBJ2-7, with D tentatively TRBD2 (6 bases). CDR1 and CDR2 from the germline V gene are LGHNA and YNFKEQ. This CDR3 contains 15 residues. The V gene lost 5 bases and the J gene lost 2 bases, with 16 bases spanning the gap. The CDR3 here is CASSAEWGGTYEQYF. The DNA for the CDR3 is TGTGCCAGCAGCGCGGAATGGGGCGGGACCTACGAGCAGTACTTC.

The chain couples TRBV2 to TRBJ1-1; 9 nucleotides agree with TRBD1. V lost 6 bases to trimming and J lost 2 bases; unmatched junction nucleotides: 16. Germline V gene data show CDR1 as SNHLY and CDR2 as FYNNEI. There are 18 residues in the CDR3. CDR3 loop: CASRGATGTGIGNTEAFF. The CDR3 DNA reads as TGTGCCAGCAGGGGCGCAACCGGGACAGGGATTGGTAACACTGAAGCTTTCTTT.